This T cell receptor (beta chain) was identified during a study of PD-1 blockade in classical Hodgkin lymphoma. Regarding the study as a whole: Those achieving complete response showed baseline diversity like newly diagnosed patients. Patients excluded were those beginning nivolumab under 1 year after ASCT. The origin of the repertoire differences remains undefined, with disease activity or prior therapy as possible causes.

The method was immunoSEQ multiplex PCR; TCRdb's version includes in-frame clones alone and lacks a portion of them. The sample includes roughly 4,000 clones, 72% of them seen just once. Stated time point: cycle 4 day 1 (C4D1), after more than five weeks of nivolumab. Relapses following autologous stem cell transplantation were seen in all patients, with brentuximab vedotin exposure varying. CD8+ T cells were isolated from thawed PBMCs by magnetic negative selection. The CDR3 loop spans 16 amino acids. CDR1 and CDR2 from the germline V gene are SGHKS and YYEKEE (reference sequence). The V segment lost 4 bases and the J segment 6 bases; nucleotides outside the gene matches: 12. To note about this clone: No antigen is known for it.

The chain recombines TRBV5-5 with TRBJ1-2; 10 positions match TRBD1. Sequenced material: CD8+ T cells from blood, taken before the fourth cycle of nivolumab. This receptor was taken from a human donor with classical Hodgkin lymphoma. The CDR3 DNA is TGTGCCAGCAGCCAAGGACCCGGGACAGGGGTCGATGGCTACACCTTC. Its protein product is CASSQGPGTGVDGYTF.